This T cell receptor (beta chain) appears in the sequencing data of a study of T-cell memory formation after mild COVID-19. Concerning this clonotype: Its antigen remains unidentified.

Study-wide results and limits: Whether second-wave clones peaking at day 37 were SARS-CoV-2 specific went unconfirmed. Among clones contracting day 15 to 85, CD4/CD8 was balanced, whereas later expanders leaned CD4+.

With constant-segment primers, 5'RACE yielded cDNA libraries of TCR alpha and TCR beta that carried sample barcodes and UMIs. One entry per CDR3 protein results from TCRdb running MiXCR on the 5' RACE reads. The sample shows around 200,000 distinct CDR3 sequences, about 22% of them seen only once. Trimming took 7 bases from V and 2 from J, leaving 15 bases between them. CDR3 length: 14 amino acids. CDR1 and CDR2 (germline): SEHNR, FQNEAQ (reference sequence). The sequenced sample consisted of PBMCs or a T cell subset sorted from them (not recorded which). The chain employs TRBV7-9 and TRBJ2-7, with D possibly being TRBD2 (5 bases). The source of this sequence is an adult woman who had mild COVID-19 (a few samples of this study predate the infection). Cell type and time point are not known. CDR3 residues: CASTPGVLTYEQYF. Written as DNA, the CDR3 is TGTGCCAGCACCCCCGGGGTCCTAACCTACGAGCAGTACTTC.